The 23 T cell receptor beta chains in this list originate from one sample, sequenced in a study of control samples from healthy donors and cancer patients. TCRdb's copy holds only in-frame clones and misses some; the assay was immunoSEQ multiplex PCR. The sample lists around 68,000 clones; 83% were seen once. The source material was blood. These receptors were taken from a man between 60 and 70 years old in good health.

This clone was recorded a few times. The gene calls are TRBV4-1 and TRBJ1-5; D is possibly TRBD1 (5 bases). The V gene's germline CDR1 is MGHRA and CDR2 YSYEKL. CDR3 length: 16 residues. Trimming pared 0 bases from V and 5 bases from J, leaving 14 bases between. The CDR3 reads CASSQDLSGRDQPQHF. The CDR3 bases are TGCGCCAGCAGCCAAGATCTGTCAGGGAGGGATCAGCCCCAGCATTTT.

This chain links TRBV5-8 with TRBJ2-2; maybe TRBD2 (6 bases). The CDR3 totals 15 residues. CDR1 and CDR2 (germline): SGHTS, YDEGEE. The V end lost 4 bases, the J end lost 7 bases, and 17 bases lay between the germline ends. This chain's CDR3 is CASSPRLGRNGELFF. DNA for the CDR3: TGTGCCAGCAGCCCCCGACTAGGACGGAACGGGGAGCTGTTTTTT.

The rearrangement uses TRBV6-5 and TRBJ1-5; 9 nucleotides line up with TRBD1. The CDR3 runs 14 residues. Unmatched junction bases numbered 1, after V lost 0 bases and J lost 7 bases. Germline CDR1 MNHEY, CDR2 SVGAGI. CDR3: CASSYSGQGQPQHF. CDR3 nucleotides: TGTGCCAGCAGTTACTCGGGACAGGGACAGCCCCAGCATTTT.

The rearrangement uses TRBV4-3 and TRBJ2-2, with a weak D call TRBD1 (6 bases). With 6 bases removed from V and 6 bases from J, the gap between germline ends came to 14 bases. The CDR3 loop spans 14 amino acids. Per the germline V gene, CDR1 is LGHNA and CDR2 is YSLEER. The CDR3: CASRKKGDSGELFF. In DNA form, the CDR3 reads TGCGCCAGCAGAAAAAAGGGGGATTCCGGGGAGCTGTTTTTT.

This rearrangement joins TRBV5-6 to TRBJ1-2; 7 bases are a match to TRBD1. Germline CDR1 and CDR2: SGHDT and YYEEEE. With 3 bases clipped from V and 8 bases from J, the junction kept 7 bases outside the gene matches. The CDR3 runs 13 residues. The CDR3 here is CASSSLQGVGYTF. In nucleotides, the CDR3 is TGTGCCAGCAGCTCACTTCAGGGGGTCGGCTACACCTTC.

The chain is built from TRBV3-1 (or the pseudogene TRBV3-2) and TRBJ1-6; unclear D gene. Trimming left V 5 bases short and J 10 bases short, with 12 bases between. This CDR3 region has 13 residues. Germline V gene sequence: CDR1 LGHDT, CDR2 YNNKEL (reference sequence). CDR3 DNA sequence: TGTGCCAGCAGCGACTTATCGTCATCACCCCTCCACTTT. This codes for CASSDLSSSPLHF.

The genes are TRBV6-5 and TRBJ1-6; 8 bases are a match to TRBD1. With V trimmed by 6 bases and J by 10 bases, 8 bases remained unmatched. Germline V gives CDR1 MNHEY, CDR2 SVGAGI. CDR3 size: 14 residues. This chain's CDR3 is CASRQGGTDSPLHF. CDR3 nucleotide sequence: TGTGCCAGCAGACAGGGGGGGACAGACTCACCCCTCCACTTT.

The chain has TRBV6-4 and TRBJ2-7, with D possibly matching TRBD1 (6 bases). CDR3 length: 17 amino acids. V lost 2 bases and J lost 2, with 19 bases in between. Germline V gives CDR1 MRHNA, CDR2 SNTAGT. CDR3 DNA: TGTGCCAGCAGTGACCCCCGGACAGTAGATTTGACCTACGAGCAGTACTTC. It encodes CASSDPRTVDLTYEQYF.

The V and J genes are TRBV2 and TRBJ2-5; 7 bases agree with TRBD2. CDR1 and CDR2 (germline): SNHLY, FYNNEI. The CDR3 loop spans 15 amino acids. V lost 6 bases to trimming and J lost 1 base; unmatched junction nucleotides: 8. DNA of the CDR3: TGTGCCAGCAGATACGGGGGGAATCTCCAAGAGACCCAGTACTTC. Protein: CASRYGGNLQETQYF. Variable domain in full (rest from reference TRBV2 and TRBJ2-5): EPEVTQTPSHQVTQMGQEVILRCVPISNHLYFYWYRQILGQKVEFLVSFYNNEISEKSEIFDDQFSVERPDGSNFTLKIRSTKLEDSAMYFCASRYGGNLQETQYFGPGTRLLVL.

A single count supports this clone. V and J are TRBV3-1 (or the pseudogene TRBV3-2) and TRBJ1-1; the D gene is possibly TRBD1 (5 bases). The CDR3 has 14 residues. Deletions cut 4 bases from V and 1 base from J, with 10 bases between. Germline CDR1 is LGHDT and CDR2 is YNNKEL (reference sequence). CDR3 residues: CASSLHQGNTEAFF. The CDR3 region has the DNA TGTGCCAGCAGCCTCCACCAGGGGAACACTGAAGCTTTCTTT.

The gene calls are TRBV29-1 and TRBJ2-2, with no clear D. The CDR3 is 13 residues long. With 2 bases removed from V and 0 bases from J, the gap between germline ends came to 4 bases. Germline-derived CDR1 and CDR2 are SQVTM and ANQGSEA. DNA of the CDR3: TGCAGCGTTGAAAGCCCGAACACCGGGGAGCTGTTTTTT. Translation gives CSVESPNTGELFF.

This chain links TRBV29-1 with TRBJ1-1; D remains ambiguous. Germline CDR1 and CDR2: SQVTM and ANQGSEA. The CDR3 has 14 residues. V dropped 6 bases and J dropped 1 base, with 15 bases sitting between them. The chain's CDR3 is CSVEVGRGNTEAFF. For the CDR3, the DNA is TGCAGCGTGGAGGTGGGCAGAGGGAACACTGAAGCTTTCTTT.

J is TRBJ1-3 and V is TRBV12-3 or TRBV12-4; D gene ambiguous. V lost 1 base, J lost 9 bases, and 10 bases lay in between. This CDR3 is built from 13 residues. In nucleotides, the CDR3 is TGTGCCAGCAGTTTAGTCCCAGCCTCCACCATATATTTT. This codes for CASSLVPASTIYF.

Here the CDR3 DNA reads TGCGCCAGCAGCCAAGATCTACAGTCCGTATTGAAAAAACTGTTTTTT. This sequence encodes CASSQDLQSVLKKLFF. V usage is TRBV4-3 and J usage is TRBJ1-4, with no clear D. Germline V gene lookup returns CDR1 LGHNA and CDR2 YSLEER. The germline V and J ends were trimmed by 0 bases and 9 bases, with 17 bases remaining between them. This CDR3 region has 16 residues.

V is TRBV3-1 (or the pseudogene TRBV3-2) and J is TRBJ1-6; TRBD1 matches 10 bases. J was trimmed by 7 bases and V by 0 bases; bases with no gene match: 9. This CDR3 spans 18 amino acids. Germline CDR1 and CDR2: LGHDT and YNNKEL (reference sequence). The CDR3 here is CASSQDRGTGVKNSPLHF. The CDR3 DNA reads TGTGCCAGCAGCCAAGATCGAGGGACAGGGGTGAAGAATTCACCCCTCCACTTT.

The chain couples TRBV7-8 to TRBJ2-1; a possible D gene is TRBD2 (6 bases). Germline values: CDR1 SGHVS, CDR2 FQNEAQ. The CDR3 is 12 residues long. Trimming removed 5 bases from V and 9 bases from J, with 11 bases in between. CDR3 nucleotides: TGTGCCAGCAGCACCGGGACTTTTGAGCAGTTCTTC. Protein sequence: CASSTGTFEQFF. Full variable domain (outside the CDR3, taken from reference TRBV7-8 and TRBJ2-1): GAGVSQSPRYKVAKRGQDVALRCDPISGHVSLFWYQQALGQGPEFLTYFQNEAQLDKSGLPSDRFFAERPEGSVSTLKIQRTQQEDSAVYLCASSTGTFEQFFGPGTRLTVL.

CDR3 residues: CASSLMAGGTGELFF. The CDR3 DNA reads as TGTGCCAGCAGCTTAATGGCGGGAGGGACCGGGGAGCTGTTTTTT. The rearrangement uses TRBV7-2 and TRBJ2-2, with 9 bases identical to TRBD2. V lost 2 bases, J lost 5 bases, and 3 bases stayed unmatched. Germline V CDR1 and CDR2: SGHTA, FQGNSA. The CDR3 runs 15 residues.

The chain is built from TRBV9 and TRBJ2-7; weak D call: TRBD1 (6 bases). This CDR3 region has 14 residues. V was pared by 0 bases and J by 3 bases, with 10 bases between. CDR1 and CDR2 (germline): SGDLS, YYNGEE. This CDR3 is CASSVVGRGYEQYF. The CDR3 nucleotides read TGTGCCAGCAGCGTAGTTGGCAGGGGCTACGAGCAGTACTTC.

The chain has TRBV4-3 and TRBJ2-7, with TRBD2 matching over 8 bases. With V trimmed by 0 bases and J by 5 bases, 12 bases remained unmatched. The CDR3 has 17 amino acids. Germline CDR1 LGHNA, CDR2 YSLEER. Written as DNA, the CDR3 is TGCGCCAGCAGCCAAGACCCTCGACTAGCGCAGAAAAACGAGCAGTACTTC. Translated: CASSQDPRLAQKNEQYF.

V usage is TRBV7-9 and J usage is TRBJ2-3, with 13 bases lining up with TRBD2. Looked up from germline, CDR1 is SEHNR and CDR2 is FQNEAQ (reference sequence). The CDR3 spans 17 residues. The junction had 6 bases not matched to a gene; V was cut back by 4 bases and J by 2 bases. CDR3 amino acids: CASSWGLAGPSTDTQYF. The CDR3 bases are TGTGCCAGCAGCTGGGGACTAGCGGGACCTTCCACAGATACGCAGTATTTT.

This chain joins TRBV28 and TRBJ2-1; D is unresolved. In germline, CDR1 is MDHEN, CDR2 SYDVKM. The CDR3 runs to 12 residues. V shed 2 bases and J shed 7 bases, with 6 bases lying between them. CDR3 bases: TGTGCCAGCAGTTTAGAAGGGAATGAGCAGTTCTTC. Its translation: CASSLEGNEQFF.

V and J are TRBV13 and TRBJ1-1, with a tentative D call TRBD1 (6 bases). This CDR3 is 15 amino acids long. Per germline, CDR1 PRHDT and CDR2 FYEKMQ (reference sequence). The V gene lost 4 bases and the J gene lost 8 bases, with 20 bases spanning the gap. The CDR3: CASSSGGRWGQEAFF. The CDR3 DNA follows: TGTGCCAGCAGCTCCGGGGGGAGATGGGGGCAGGAAGCTTTCTTT.

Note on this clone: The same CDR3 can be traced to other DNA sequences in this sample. The CDR3 spells CASSLAAGPNQPQHF. The CDR3 DNA is TGTGCCAGCAGCTTAGCCGCAGGCCCCAATCAGCCCCAGCATTTT. The gene calls are TRBV11-2 and TRBJ1-5, with unresolved D. Germline V lookup: CDR1 SGHAT, CDR2 FQNNGV. The CDR3 consists of 15 residues. Trimming stripped 1 base from V and 3 bases from J, with 10 bases between.